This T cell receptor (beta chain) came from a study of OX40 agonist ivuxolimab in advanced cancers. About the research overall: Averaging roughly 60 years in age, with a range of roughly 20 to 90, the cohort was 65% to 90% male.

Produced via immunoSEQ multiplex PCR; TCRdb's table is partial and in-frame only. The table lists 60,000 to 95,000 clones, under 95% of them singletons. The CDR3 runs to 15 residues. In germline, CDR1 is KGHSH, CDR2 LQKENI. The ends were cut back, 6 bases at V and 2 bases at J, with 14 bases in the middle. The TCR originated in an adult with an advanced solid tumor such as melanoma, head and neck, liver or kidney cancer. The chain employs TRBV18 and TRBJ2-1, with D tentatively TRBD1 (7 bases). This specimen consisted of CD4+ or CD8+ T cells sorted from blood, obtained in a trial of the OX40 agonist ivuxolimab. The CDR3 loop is CASSGQRVTYNEQFF. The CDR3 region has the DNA TGTGCCAGCTCGGGACAGCGGGTTACCTACAATGAGCAGTTCTTC.